Sequencing of this T cell receptor beta chain was carried out in a study of blood T cell repertoires in COVID-19. On the study more broadly: Specimens from acute and convalescent COVID-19 originated in the United States, Italy and Spain. Sample material is recorded as cDNA or gDNA derived from T cells, B-cell-depleted T cells, or PBMCs.

This clone came up a few times. As processed by the authors: Amplification with reference gene primers provided the estimates of nucleated cell counts. Profiled with immunoSEQ multiplex PCR; TCRdb holds only in-frame clones, not every one. D and trimming were read from the DNA, whereas the V and J calls and clone size are those reported in that table. Found here are about 210,000 clones, around 84% of them singletons; the top ten hold approximately 10%. The CDR3 is 15 residues long. CDR1 is MNHEY, CDR2 SMNVEV, per germline (reference sequence). J lost 5 bases, V lost 6 bases, and 8 bases had no gene match.

Sequenced sample: peripheral blood. The clonotype was recovered from a man aged 45-60 years with active or convalescent COVID-19. The chain recombines TRBV27 with TRBJ1-4, with 8 bases identical to TRBD1. The CDR3 spells CASSPRTGPNEKLFF. The DNA of the CDR3 is TGTGCCAGCAGCCCCAGGACAGGGCCAAATGAAAAACTGTTTTTT.